The 2 T cell receptor beta chains given below trace back to one sample, sequenced in a study of blood T cells in healthy people across ages. Sample-barcoded 5' priming and a J-beta primer mix drove a second PCR of about 6 to 12 cycles. Via MiXCR, TCRdb re-called the 5' RACE reads, giving one row per CDR3 protein. The data show 850,000 to 1,000,000 distinct CDR3 sequences, approximately 50% seen once. Sequenced: blood. Every receptor here comes from a woman aged 60 to 75 in good health.

The genes are TRBV18 and TRBJ1-1; D gene ambiguous. From germline, CDR1 is KGHSH and CDR2 LQKENI. Trimming removed 3 bases at V and 4 bases at J, with 12 bases between. CDR3 length: 14 amino acids. The chain's CDR3 is CASSPVDLGTEAFF. In nucleotides, the CDR3 is TGTGCCAGCTCACCCGTGGACCTAGGCACTGAAGCTTTCTTT.

The chain combines TRBV7-2 with TRBJ2-4; D gene uncertain. The assigned J gene may be wrong: the sequence end matches TRBJ2-5 better. The CDR3 is made up of 12 amino acids. The germline V gene has CDR1 SGHTA and CDR2 FQGNSA. The CDR3 spells CASSRPLETQYF. The CDR3 nucleotides read TGTGCCAGCAGCCGCCCTCTAGAGACCCAGTACTTC.